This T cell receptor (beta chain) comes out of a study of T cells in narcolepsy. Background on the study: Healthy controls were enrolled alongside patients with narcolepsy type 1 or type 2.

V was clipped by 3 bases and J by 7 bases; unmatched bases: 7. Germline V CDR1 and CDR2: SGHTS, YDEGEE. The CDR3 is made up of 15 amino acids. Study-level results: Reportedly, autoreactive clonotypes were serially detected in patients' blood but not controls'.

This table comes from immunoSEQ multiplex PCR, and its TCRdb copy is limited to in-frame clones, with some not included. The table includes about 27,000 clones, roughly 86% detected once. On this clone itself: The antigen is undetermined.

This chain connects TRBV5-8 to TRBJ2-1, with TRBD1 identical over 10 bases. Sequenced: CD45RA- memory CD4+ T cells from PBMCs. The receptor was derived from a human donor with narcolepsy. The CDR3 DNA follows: TGTGCCAGCAGCTGGCGACAGGGGGCTGGAAATGAGCAGTTCTTC. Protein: CASSWRQGAGNEQFF. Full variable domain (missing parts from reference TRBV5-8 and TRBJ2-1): EAGVTQSPTHLIKTRGQQATLRCSPISGHTSVYWYQQALGLGLQFLLWYDEGEERNRGNFPPRFSGRQFPNYSSELNVNALELEDSALYLCASSWRQGAGNEQFFGPGTRLTVL.